Listed below are T cell receptor beta chains from one sample, sequenced in a study of vaccination and CD4 T cells after COVID-19. These receptors lack a known antigen. TCRdb reanalysed the PCR reads using MiXCR and keeps one entry per CDR3 protein. The table has about 5,400 distinct CDR3 sequences, less than 40% seen once; the top ten hold 26%. What was sequenced was CD4+ T cells from blood, cultured in vitro. Receptors originate from a human donor in good health. Each CDR3 is given without its conserved first and last residue.

CDR3 protein: ASSSGSTDTQY; J gene: TRBJ2-3; V gene: TRBV19
CDR3 protein: SARARASKAEAF; J gene: TRBJ1-1; V gene: TRBV20-1
CDR3 protein: SARGGSTEAF; J gene: TRBJ1-1; V gene: TRBV20-1
CDR3 protein: ASSLGGFQETQY; J gene: TRBJ2-5; V gene: TRBV7-3
CDR3 protein: ASSKGGEQF; J gene: TRBJ2-1; V gene: TRBV12-3/TRBV12-4
CDR3 protein: ASSYSDRENAF; J gene: TRBJ1-1; V gene: TRBV7-9
CDR3 protein: ASSQDPVNTEAF; J gene: TRBJ1-1; V gene: TRBV4-1
CDR3 protein: ATSRDMETQY; J gene: TRBJ2-5; V gene: TRBV15
CDR3 protein: ASSLGSGPQETQY; J gene: TRBJ2-5; V gene: TRBV11-2
CDR3 protein: ASTPLGQLYEQY; J gene: TRBJ2-7; V gene: TRBV11-2
CDR3 protein: ASSLERGMNTEAF; J gene: TRBJ1-1; V gene: TRBV5-1
CDR3 protein: SARDPTLKDFKNTESF; J gene: TRBJ1-1; V gene: TRBV20-1
CDR3 protein: ASSPTGQGDQPQH; J gene: TRBJ1-5; V gene: TRBV7-2
CDR3 protein: SATGGTEAF; J gene: TRBJ1-1; V gene: TRBV20-1
CDR3 protein: ASLGPNSGNTIY; J gene: TRBJ1-3; V gene: TRBV28